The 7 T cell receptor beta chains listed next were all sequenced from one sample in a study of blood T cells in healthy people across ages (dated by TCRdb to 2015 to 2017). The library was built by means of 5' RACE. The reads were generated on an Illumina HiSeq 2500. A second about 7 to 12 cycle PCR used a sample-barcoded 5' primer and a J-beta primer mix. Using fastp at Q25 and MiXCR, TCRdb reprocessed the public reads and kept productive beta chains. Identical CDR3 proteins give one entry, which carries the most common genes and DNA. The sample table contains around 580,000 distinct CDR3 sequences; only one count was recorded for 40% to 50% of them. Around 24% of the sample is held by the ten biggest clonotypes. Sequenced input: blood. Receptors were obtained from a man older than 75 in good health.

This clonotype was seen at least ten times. The CDR3 nucleotides are TGTGCCAGCAGTTTAACCGGGACTGAGTCCTACGAGCAGTACTTC. It is translated as CASSLTGTESYEQYF. The V call is TRBV6-5, the J call TRBJ2-7; D may be TRBD2 (6 bases). Looked up from germline, CDR1 is MNHEY and CDR2 is SVGAGI. The CDR3 runs 15 residues. Trimming took off 4 bases at V and 1 base at J, with 14 bases between the two ends.

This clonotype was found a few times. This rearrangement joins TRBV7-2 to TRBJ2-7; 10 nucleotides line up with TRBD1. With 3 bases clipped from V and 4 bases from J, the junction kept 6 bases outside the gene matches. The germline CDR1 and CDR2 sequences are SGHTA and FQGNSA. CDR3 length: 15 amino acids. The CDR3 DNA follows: TGTGCCAGCAGCTTTGGGGGACAGGGGAGATACGAGCAGTACTTC. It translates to CASSFGGQGRYEQYF.

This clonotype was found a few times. The CDR3 loop reads CASSTGGTRNTEAFF. CDR3 DNA sequence: TGTGCCAGCAGCACCGGGGGGACACGGAACACTGAAGCTTTCTTT. The gene calls are TRBV7-9 and TRBJ1-1, with a tentative D call TRBD1 (6 bases). Germline CDR1 and CDR2: SEHNR and FQNEAQ (reference sequence). V was trimmed by 5 bases and J by 1 base, leaving 14 bases between them. This CDR3 has 15 residues.

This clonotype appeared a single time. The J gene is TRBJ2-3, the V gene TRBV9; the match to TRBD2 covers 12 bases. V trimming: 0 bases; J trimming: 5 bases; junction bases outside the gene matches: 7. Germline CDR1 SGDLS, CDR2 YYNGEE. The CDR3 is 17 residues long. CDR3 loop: CASSVEPTSGGIDTQYF. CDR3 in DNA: TGTGCCAGCAGCGTAGAACCGACTAGCGGGGGTATAGATACGCAGTATTTT.

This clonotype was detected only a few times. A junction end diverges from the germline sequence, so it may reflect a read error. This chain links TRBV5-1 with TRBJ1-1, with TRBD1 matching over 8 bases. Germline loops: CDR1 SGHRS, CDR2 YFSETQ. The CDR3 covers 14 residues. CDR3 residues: CASSPGDRNTEAFF. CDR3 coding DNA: TGCGCCAGCAGCCCAGGGGACAGGAACACTGAGGCTTTCTTT.

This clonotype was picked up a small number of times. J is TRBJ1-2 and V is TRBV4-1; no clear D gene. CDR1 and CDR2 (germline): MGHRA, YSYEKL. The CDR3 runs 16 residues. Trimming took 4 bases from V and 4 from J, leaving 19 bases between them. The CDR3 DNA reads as TGCGCCAGCAGCCTCATGTTAGATGAGGTAGGCTATGGCTACACCTTC. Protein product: CASSLMLDEVGYGYTF.

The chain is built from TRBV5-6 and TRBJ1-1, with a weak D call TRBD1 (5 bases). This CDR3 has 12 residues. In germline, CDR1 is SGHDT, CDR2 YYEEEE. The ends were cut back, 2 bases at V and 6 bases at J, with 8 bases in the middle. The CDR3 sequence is CASSFGGSEAFF. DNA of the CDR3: TGTGCCAGCAGCTTTGGGGGGTCTGAAGCTTTCTTT.